The 3 T cell receptor beta chains in this list originate from one sample, sequenced in a study of a mutant IDH1 vaccine in newly diagnosed glioma. The sample's time point: baseline, week 1 (first vaccination visit). Treatment: pre-vaccination baseline after standard-of-care therapy. Assay: immunoSEQ multiplex PCR; the TCRdb copy retains only in-frame clones and omits some. The data show under 75,000 clones, 75% to 95% seen once. The specimen was PBMCs, collected from a glioma patient treated with radiotherapy, temozolomide or both. These receptors all come from a man aged 50 to 59 with glioma.

The gene calls are TRBV9 and TRBJ2-1; D is unclear. There are 13 residues in the CDR3. The ends were cut back, 0 bases at V and 3 bases at J, with 4 bases in the middle. The germline gives CDR1 SGDLS, CDR2 YYNGEE. This CDR3 reads CASSVGIYNEQFF. The CDR3 nucleotides read TGTGCCAGCAGCGTAGGCATCTACAATGAGCAGTTCTTC.

The chain recombines TRBV5-1 with TRBJ2-7; TRBD2 agrees at 11 bases. Germline V gene sequence: CDR1 SGHRS, CDR2 YFSETQ. The length of the CDR3 is 16 residues. Trimming at V came to 0 bases and at J to 2 bases, leaving 4 bases not matched to a gene. The CDR3 DNA sequence: TGCGCCAGCAGCTTGGAGGCACTAGCGGGAGCCTACGAGCAGTACTTC. Protein: CASSLEALAGAYEQYF.

The chain uses TRBV11-2 and TRBJ1-4; 7 bases align to TRBD1. After removal of 3 bases from V and 6 bases from J, the junction contained 10 bases not matched to a gene. Germline values: CDR1 SGHAT, CDR2 FQNNGV. This CDR3 region has 16 residues. CDR3 amino acids: CASSLRGTALYEKLFF. The DNA of the CDR3 is TGTGCCAGCAGCTTGCGCGGGACAGCTCTTTATGAAAAACTGTTTTTT.